These T cell receptor beta chains were read from a single sample in a study of T cell responses to AZD1222 COVID-19 vaccine. Clones were read by immunoSEQ multiplex PCR, and TCRdb kept only the in-frame ones, dropping some. The table has tens of thousands of clones, roughly nine tenths seen once; the top ten hold 9% to 9.5%. The sample here was peripheral blood, taken 28 days after the second AZD1222 dose. Receptors were obtained from an adult who received the AZD1222 COVID-19 vaccine. The CDR3 runs from the conserved cysteine through the conserved F or W. The order of the fields is V gene, J gene, clone size, CDR3 length, D gene, CDR3 DNA, CDR3 protein. D genes are given only for firm matches. A clone size is listed for some rows: how often the clone was seen (once, few, many), or a class if it is expanded.

>TRBV19|TRBJ1-2|.|15|.
TGTGCCAGTAGTATAGTTCAGGGCGTCGTGGGCGGCTACACCTTC
CASSIVQGVVGGYTF
>TRBV2|TRBJ1-1|once|18|TRBD1
TGTGCCAGCAGCGGGAGGACAGGGGCCCGCTCACCGGGGGATGAAGCTTTCTTT
CASSGRTGARSPGDEAFF
>TRBV5-6|TRBJ1-5|.|15|.
TGTGCCAGCAGCTTGGGTTCCAGGGCCGGGCAGCCCCAGCATTTT
CASSLGSRAGQPQHF
>TRBV30|TRBJ2-5|once|14|.
TGTGCCTGGACTTCGGGACTCCTGCAAGAGACCCAGTACTTC
CAWTSGLLQETQYF
>TRBV7-9|TRBJ2-1|.|12|.
TGTGCCAGCAGCTACGGGGGCAATGAGCAGTTCTTC
CASSYGGNEQFF
>TRBV3-1/TRBV3-2|TRBJ1-1|.|12|.
TGTGCCAGCAGCACCACAACGACTGAAGCTTTCTTT
CASSTTTTEAFF
>TRBV5-1|TRBJ2-3|.|15|.
TGCGCCAGCAGCTCCGGCGGGGTCGGCACAGATACGCAGTATTTT
CASSSGGVGTDTQYF
>TRBV7-3|TRBJ2-5|.|13|TRBD2
TGTGCCAGCGCCGGGGGGGTAGGAGAGACCCAGTACTTC
CASAGGVGETQYF
>TRBV18|TRBJ2-7|once|15|.
TGTGCCAGCTCACCTGGGGCTGGGTTGGCCTACGAGCAGTACTTC
CASSPGAGLAYEQYF
>TRBV4-2|TRBJ2-7|.|15|.
TGTGCCAGCAGCCAAGATCTGGGGGAAACCTACGAGCAGTACTTC
CASSQDLGETYEQYF
>TRBV11-2|TRBJ1-1|.|13|.
TGTGCCAGCAGCTTAGTGCAGAACACTGAAGCTTTCTTT
CASSLVQNTEAFF
>TRBV13|TRBJ1-5|once|13|.
TGTGCCAGCAGCTTATCAGGAAATCAGCCCCAGCATTTT
CASSLSGNQPQHF
>TRBV3-1/TRBV3-2|TRBJ1-5|.|16|.
TGTGCCAGCAGCCAAGACCCCGGAGGGGGTAATCAGCCCCAGCATTTT
CASSQDPGGGNQPQHF
>TRBV29-1|TRBJ2-1|.|14|TRBD1
TGCAGCGTTACCGACAGGGGGTCCTACAATGAGCAGTTCTTC
CSVTDRGSYNEQFF
>TRBV28|TRBJ2-5|.|16|TRBD2
TGTGCCAGCAGCTCAACTAGCGGGGGGTTCCAAGAGACCCAGTACTTC
CASSSTSGGFQETQYF
>TRBV11-3|TRBJ2-5|.|12|.
TGTGCCAGCAGCTTAGCCGGGGAGACCCAGTACTTC
CASSLAGETQYF
>TRBV6-1|TRBJ2-5|.|15|TRBD1
TGTGCCAGCAGTGAAGGACAGGGGGCGCGAGAGACCCAGTACTTC
CASSEGQGARETQYF
>TRBV19|TRBJ2-2|few|17|TRBD2
TGTGCCAGTAGTATAGAGGGGAGCGGGACTAACACCGGGGAGCTGTTTTTT
CASSIEGSGTNTGELFF
>TRBV12-3/TRBV12-4|TRBJ1-4|.|13|.
TGTGCCAGCAGTGGGGGGGCTAATGAAAAACTGTTTTTT
CASSGGANEKLFF
>TRBV9|TRBJ2-1|.|18|TRBD2
TGTGCCAGCAGCGTAGCGGGGGGACTAGCGGGAGGGAGGGATGAGCAGTTCTTC
CASSVAGGLAGGRDEQFF
>TRBV10-2|TRBJ1-1|.|15|.
TGCGCCAGCAGAGACCGAGGGTTCATGAACACTGAAGCTTTCTTT
CASRDRGFMNTEAFF
>TRBV20-1|TRBJ1-5|.|16|.
TGCAGTGCTAGTGGTCAGCTCTCCCAGACCAATCAGCCCCAGCATTTT
CSASGQLSQTNQPQHF
>TRBV6-2/TRBV6-3|TRBJ1-1|few|14|.
TGTGCCAGCAGTTACGCGCAGGGACTTACTGAAGCTTTCTTT
CASSYAQGLTEAFF
>TRBV10-3|TRBJ1-2|.|14|.
TGTGCCACCACGATTCTAAGGGGGAACTATGGCTACACCTTC
CATTILRGNYGYTF
>TRBV6-5|TRBJ2-5|.|11|.
TGTGCCAGCAATTTATTAGAGACCCAGTACTTC
CASNLLETQYF
>TRBV6-5|TRBJ1-1|.|12|.
TGTGCCAGCAGTTCCGTGGGTACTGAAGCTTTCTTT
CASSSVGTEAFF
>TRBV9|TRBJ1-1|once|13|.
TGTGCCAGCAGCGCTTTAATGAACACTGAAGCTTTCTTT
CASSALMNTEAFF
>TRBV12-5|TRBJ2-3|.|14|.
TGTGCTAGTGGTTTGTCGGGGGGCACAGATACGCAGTATTTT
CASGLSGGTDTQYF
>TRBV25-1|TRBJ2-5|.|11|.
TGTGCCAGCAGCCGGAAAGAGACCCAGTACTTC
CASSRKETQYF
>TRBV10-2|TRBJ1-1|.|14|.
TGCGCCAGCAGGGAATTCGCAGTGAACACTGAAGCTTTCTTT
CASREFAVNTEAFF
>TRBV5-6|TRBJ1-2|.|14|.
TGTGCCAGCATCCTAGAGGGGGTAAACTATGGCTACACCTTC
CASILEGVNYGYTF
>TRBV13|TRBJ1-1|once|14|.
TGTGCCAGCAGCCGAAACAGGGCATCCTCTGAAGCTTTCTTT
CASSRNRASSEAFF
>TRBV6-5|TRBJ2-2|.|16|.
TGTGCCAGCAGTTACTCGGTCCCGCCGAACACCGGGGAGCTGTTTTTT
CASSYSVPPNTGELFF
>TRBV5-1|TRBJ1-3|.|15|.
TGCGCCAGCAGCTTGGTAGGGTTGGGTGGAAACACCATATATTTT
CASSLVGLGGNTIYF
>TRBV5-1|TRBJ1-1|.|14|TRBD1
TGCGCCAGCAGCTCTCAGGGGGCTAGCACTGAAGCTTTCTTT
CASSSQGASTEAFF
>TRBV5-1|TRBJ2-4|.|11|.
TGCGCCAGCAGCTTGGGAAACATTCAGTACTTC
CASSLGNIQYF
>TRBV27|TRBJ1-2|few|15|TRBD1
TGTGCCAGCAGTTTAGGGACAGGGGCTAACTATGGCTACACCTTC
CASSLGTGANYGYTF
>TRBV30|TRBJ2-5|.|13|TRBD1
TGTGCCTGGATAAGTCGGACAGGGTATGCCCAGTACTTC
CAWISRTGYAQYF
>TRBV2|TRBJ2-2|.|15|TRBD2
TGTGCCAGCAGTGACGTGGGAGGGCCCCACGGGGAGCTGTTTTTT
CASSDVGGPHGELFF
>TRBV3-1/TRBV3-2|TRBJ1-3|.|17|.
TGTGCCAGCAGCCAAGATCCCCTTGCAGGTGTAAGAAACACCATATATTTT
CASSQDPLAGVRNTIYF
>TRBV4-2|TRBJ1-3|.|15|TRBD1
TGTGCCAGCAGCCCGGACAGGTCCTCTGGAAACACCATATATTTT
CASSPDRSSGNTIYF
>TRBV4-3|TRBJ2-1|.|17|.
TGCGCCAGCAGCCAAGGTTCGGGGCTATCCCCTAATAATGAGCAGTTCTTC
CASSQGSGLSPNNEQFF
>TRBV9|TRBJ1-6|.|19|.
TGTGCCAGCAGCGTAGGATCGGGAGGGCCAAGCTCCTATAATTCACCCCTCCACTTT
CASSVGSGGPSSYNSPLHF
>TRBV11-2|TRBJ2-1|once|14|.
TGTGCCAGCAGCTTAGGATTAGCGGTGTATGAGCAGTTCTTC
CASSLGLAVYEQFF
>TRBV12-3/TRBV12-4|TRBJ1-2|.|13|.
TGTGCCAGCAGTTTAGCGGGGCAATATGGCTACACCTTC
CASSLAGQYGYTF
>TRBV4-1|TRBJ2-1|.|16|TRBD2
TGCGCCAGCAGCCACGGGTCCCGGGACTATAACAATGAGCAGTTCTTC
CASSHGSRDYNNEQFF
>TRBV6-5|TRBJ2-2|.|14|.
TGTGCCAGCAGTTCCCAACAGGCCGCCGGGGAGCTGTTTTTT
CASSSQQAAGELFF
>TRBV19|TRBJ2-2|.|14|.
TGTGCCAGTAGTAGGTCCCGACAGACCGGGGAGCTGTTTTTT
CASSRSRQTGELFF
>TRBV5-1|TRBJ2-1|.|15|TRBD1
TGCGCCAGCAGCTTGGCCTGGGACAGGGGAAGGGAGCAGTTCTTC
CASSLAWDRGREQFF
>TRBV7-9|TRBJ1-5|.|12|.
TGTGCCAGCTCGGTCCGGGACGGACCCCAGCATTTT
CASSVRDGPQHF
>TRBV19|TRBJ1-5|.|15|.
TGTGCCAGTAGTATAATGGCTGTGAGCAATCAGCCCCAGCATTTT
CASSIMAVSNQPQHF
>TRBV19|TRBJ1-2|.|14|.
TGTGCCAGTAGTATAGACAGGGAGATCTATGGCTACACCTTC
CASSIDREIYGYTF